These 11 T cell receptor beta chains came from one sample sequenced in a study of blood T cell repertoires in COVID-19. Clones were read by immunoSEQ multiplex PCR, and TCRdb kept only the in-frame ones, dropping some. The repertoire holds 190,000 or so clones, with around nine tenths as singletons. Sequencing input: peripheral blood. These receptors all come from a man aged 60-69 years who had recovered from COVID-19.

The chain joins TRBV28 to TRBJ1-5, with 10 bases that match TRBD1. The trim removed 4 bases at V and 6 bases at J, leaving 9 bases unmatched. Germline-derived CDR1 and CDR2 are MDHEN and SYDVKM. This CDR3 has 16 amino acids. CDR3 in amino acids: CASSSPGQGLAQPQHF. DNA of the CDR3: TGTGCCAGCAGTTCCCCGGGACAGGGGTTGGCTCAGCCCCAGCATTTT.

V is TRBV12-3 or TRBV12-4 and J is TRBJ2-1; the D gene is possibly TRBD2 (6 bases). The CDR3 loop spans 12 amino acids. Trimming removed 8 bases at V and 6 bases at J, with 11 bases between. This CDR3 is CASAAGPNEQFF. The DNA for the CDR3 is TGTGCCAGCGCCGCGGGGCCCAATGAGCAGTTCTTC.

The count of this clone is one. The V gene is TRBV6-5, the J gene TRBJ1-1, with D tentatively TRBD1 (5 bases). Looked up from germline, CDR1 is MNHEY and CDR2 is SVGAGI. The CDR3 has 14 amino acids. Trimming took 7 bases from V and 1 from J, leaving 13 bases between them. CDR3 sequence: CASIPAGWNTEAFF. In DNA form, the CDR3 reads TGTGCCAGCATCCCGGCAGGGTGGAACACTGAAGCTTTCTTT.

The genes are TRBV5-1 and TRBJ2-3; no clear D. V lost 1 base and J 4 bases, leaving 19 bases between the germline ends. In germline, CDR1 is SGHRS, CDR2 YFSETQ. The CDR3 consists of 17 residues. CDR3 DNA: TGCGCCAGCAGCTTGAGCTCTGCAGGTTTCAGTGCAGATACGCAGTATTTT. Its translation is CASSLSSAGFSADTQYF.

The gene calls are TRBV4-2 and TRBJ1-6, with D tentatively TRBD1 (6 bases). The CDR3 runs 19 residues. V lost 1 base and J lost 0, with 16 bases in between. The germline CDR1 and CDR2 sequences are LGHNA and YNFKEQ. The CDR3 DNA reads TGTGCCAGCAGCCAAGTTTGGGGCAGGGGTAGCTCCTATAATTCACCCCTCCACTTT. Amino acid sequence: CASSQVWGRGSSYNSPLHF.

There are a few counts of this clone. The chain recombines TRBV6-1 with TRBJ1-4; D is unresolved. Trimming took 0 bases from V and 4 from J, leaving 6 bases between them. The CDR3 totals 14 residues. Germline V gene sequence: CDR1 MNHNS, CDR2 SASEGT. The CDR3 protein is CASSEATLNEKLFF. The CDR3 region has the DNA TGTGCCAGCAGTGAAGCGACTCTTAATGAAAAACTGTTTTTT.

The J gene is TRBJ1-2, the V gene TRBV11-2; D is ambiguous. Germline V gene sequence: CDR1 SGHAT, CDR2 FQNNGV. CDR3 length: 12 residues. The V end was cut by 5 bases, the J end by 4 bases, with 8 bases between. In nucleotides, the CDR3 is TGTGCCAGCAGCCTGCGGGTCTATGGCTACACCTTC. It is translated as CASSLRVYGYTF.

The V gene is TRBV4-1, the J gene TRBJ1-1; 8 nucleotides line up with TRBD1. The CDR3 is 14 residues long. Per germline, CDR1 MGHRA and CDR2 YSYEKL. V gave up 2 bases and J gave up 7 bases; unmatched junction bases: 6. CDR3 amino acids: CASSQYTDRGEAFF. In nucleotides, the CDR3 is TGCGCCAGCAGCCAATACACTGACAGGGGTGAAGCTTTCTTT.

The rearrangement uses TRBV15 and TRBJ2-2; D is possibly TRBD1 (6 bases). Germline lookup yields CDR1 LNHNV and CDR2 YYDKDF (reference sequence). Trimming left V 0 bases short and J 5 bases short, with 10 bases between. The CDR3 has 15 amino acids. The CDR3 protein is CATSRDKGETGELFF. The DNA for the CDR3 is TGTGCCACCAGCAGAGATAAGGGGGAGACCGGGGAGCTGTTTTTT.

This chain connects TRBV23-1 to TRBJ1-2, with D possibly being TRBD1 (6 bases). TRBV23-1 is recorded as an ORF, its role being uncertain. The V and J ends lost 6 bases and 4 bases respectively, with 12 bases between them. The CDR3 length is 13 residues. CDR3 region: CASRTGFSYGYTF. The CDR3 region has the DNA TGCGCCAGCAGAACAGGGTTTAGCTATGGCTACACCTTC.

This clone was counted between two and nine times. The V and J genes are TRBV7-9 and TRBJ1-2; no definite D call. V was shortened by 1 base and J by 6 bases, with 12 bases between the two germline ends. The CDR3 is 14 residues long. The germline V gene has CDR1 SEHNR and CDR2 FQNEAQ (reference sequence). The CDR3 DNA reads as TGTGCCAGCAGCTTAGAACGTCTTCGGGATGGCTACACCTTC. Its protein product is CASSLERLRDGYTF.